This T cell receptor beta chain was obtained from a study of Tregs in tolerant kidney transplant recipients. The CDR3 spans 12 residues. The germline CDR1 and CDR2 sequences are MRHNA and SNTAGT. V was shortened by 3 bases and J by 13 bases, with 13 bases between the two germline ends. Findings of the study overall: Biological reproducibility was not directly addressed, but technical replication error appeared minimal.

On this clone itself: Antigen: not known.

Method: immunoSEQ multiplex PCR; TCRdb's copy keeps in-frame clones and lacks some. The sample has roughly 250,000 clones, 80% to 85% seen once; the top ten hold around 0.64%. Unstimulated Tregs (CD4+CD25+CD127-) and CD4+CD25- non-Tregs were sorted from PBMCs. The receptor was derived from a human donor in good health. This rearrangement joins TRBV6-4 to TRBJ2-1, with D possibly being TRBD1 or TRBD2 (5 bases each). The sample consisted of CD4+ T cells from blood. Here the CDR3 DNA reads TGTGCCAGCAGTGATCGGGGCATTTACCAGTTCTTC. This gives the protein CASSDRGIYQFF.